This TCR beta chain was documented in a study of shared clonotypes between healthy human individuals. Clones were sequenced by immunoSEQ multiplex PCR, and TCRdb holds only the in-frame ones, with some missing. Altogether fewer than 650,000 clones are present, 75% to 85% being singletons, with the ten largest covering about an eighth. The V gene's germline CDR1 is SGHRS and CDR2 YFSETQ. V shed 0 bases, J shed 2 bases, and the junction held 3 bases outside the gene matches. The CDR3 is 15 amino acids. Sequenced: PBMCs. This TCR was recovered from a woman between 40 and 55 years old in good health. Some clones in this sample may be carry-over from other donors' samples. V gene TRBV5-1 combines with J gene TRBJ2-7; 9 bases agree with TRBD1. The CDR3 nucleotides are TGCGCCAGCAGCTTGGGGGACAGGGACACCTACGAGCAGTACTTC. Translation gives CASSLGDRDTYEQYF.